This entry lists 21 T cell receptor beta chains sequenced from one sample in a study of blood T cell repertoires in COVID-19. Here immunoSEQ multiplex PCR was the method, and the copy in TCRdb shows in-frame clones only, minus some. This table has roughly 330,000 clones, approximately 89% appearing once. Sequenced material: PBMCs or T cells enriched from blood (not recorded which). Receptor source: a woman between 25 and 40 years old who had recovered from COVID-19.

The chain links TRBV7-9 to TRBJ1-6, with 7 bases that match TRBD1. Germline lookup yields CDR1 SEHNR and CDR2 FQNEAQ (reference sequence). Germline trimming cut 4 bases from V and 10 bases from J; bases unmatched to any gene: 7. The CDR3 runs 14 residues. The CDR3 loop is CASSSNRGGSPLHF. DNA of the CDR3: TGTGCCAGCAGCTCAAACAGGGGTGGATCACCCCTCCACTTT.

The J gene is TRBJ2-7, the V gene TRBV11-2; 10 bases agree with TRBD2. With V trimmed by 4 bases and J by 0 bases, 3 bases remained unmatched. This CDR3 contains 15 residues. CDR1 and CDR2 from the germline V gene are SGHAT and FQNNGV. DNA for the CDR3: TGTGCCAGCAGCTGGACTAGCGGCAACTCCTACGAGCAGTACTTC. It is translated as CASSWTSGNSYEQYF.

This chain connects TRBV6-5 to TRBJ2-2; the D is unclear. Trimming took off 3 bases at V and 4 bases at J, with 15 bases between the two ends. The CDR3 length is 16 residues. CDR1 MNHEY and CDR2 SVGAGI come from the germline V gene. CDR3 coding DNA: TGTGCCAGCAGTTATCAGCCCTCCCCGGGCACCGGGGAGCTGTTTTTT. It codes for CASSYQPSPGTGELFF.

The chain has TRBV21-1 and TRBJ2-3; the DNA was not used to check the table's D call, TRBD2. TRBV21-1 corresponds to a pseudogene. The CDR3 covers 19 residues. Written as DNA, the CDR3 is TGTGCCAGCAACGACGGGACTAGCGGGACCGTACCGTGCACAGATACGCAGTATTTT. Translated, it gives CASNDGTSGTVPCTDTQYF.

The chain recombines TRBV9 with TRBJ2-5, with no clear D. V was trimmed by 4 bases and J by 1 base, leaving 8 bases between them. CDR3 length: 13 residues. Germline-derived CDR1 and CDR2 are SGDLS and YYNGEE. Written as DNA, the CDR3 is TGTGCCAGCAGCCCCCTCTCCCAAGAGACCCAGTACTTC. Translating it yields CASSPLSQETQYF.

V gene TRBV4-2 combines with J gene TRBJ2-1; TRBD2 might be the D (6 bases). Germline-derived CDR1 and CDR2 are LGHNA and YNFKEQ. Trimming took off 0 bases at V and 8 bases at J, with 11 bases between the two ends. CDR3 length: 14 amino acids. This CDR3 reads CASSQEVASDEQFF. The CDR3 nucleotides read TGTGCCAGCAGCCAAGAGGTAGCTAGCGATGAGCAGTTCTTC.

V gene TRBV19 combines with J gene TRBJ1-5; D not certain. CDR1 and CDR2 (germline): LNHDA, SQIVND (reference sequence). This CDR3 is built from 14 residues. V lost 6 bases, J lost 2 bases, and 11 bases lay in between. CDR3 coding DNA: TGTGCCAGTAGACCCCCGGGAGGCAATCAGCCCCAGCATTTT. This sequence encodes CASRPPGGNQPQHF.

CDR3: CASSPTSGVPGTQYF. For the CDR3, the DNA is TGTGCCAGCAGTCCGACTAGCGGGGTGCCGGGGACCCAGTACTTC. V and J are TRBV27 and TRBJ2-5, with 11 bases fitting TRBD2. Germline V gene sequence: CDR1 MNHEY, CDR2 SMNVEV (reference sequence). The CDR3 has 15 amino acids. The junction had 9 bases not matched to a gene; V was cut back by 5 bases and J by 7 bases.

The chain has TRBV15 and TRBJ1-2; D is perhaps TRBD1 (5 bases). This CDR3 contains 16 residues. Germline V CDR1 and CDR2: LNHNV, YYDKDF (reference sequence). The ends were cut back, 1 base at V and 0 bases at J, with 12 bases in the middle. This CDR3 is CATSRGGTGANYGYTF. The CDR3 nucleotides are TGTGCCACCAGCAGAGGAGGAACAGGAGCTAACTATGGCTACACCTTC.

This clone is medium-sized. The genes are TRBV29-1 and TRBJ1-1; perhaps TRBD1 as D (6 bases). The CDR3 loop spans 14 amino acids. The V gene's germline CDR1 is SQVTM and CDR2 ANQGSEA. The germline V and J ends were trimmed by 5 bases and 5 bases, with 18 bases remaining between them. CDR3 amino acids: CSVTPGIQGTEAFF. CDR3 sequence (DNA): TGCAGCGTTACCCCAGGGATACAGGGTACTGAAGCTTTCTTT. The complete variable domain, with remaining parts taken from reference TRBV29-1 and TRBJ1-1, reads SAVISQKPSRDICQRGTSLTIQCQVDSQVTMMFWYRQQPGQSLTLIATANQGSEATYESGFVIDKFPISRPNLTFSTLTVSNMSPEDSSIYLCSVTPGIQGTEAFFGQGTRLTVV.

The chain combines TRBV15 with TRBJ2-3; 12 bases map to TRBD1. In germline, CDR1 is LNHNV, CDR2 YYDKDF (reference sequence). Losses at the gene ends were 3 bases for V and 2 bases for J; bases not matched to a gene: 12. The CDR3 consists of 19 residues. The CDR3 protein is CATSSTGTGGGGVTDTQYF. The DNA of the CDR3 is TGTGCCACCAGCAGTACCGGGACAGGGGGCGGGGGAGTCACAGATACGCAGTATTTT.

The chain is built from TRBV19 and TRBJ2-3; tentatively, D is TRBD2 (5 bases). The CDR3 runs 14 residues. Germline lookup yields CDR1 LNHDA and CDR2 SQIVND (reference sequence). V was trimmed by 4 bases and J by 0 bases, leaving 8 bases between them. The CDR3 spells CASSSGQSTDTQYF. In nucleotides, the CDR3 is TGTGCCAGTAGTAGCGGGCAGAGCACAGATACGCAGTATTTT. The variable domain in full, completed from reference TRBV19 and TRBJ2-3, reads DGGITQSPKYLFRKEGQNVTLSCEQNLNHDAMYWYRQDPGQGLRLIYYSQIVNDFQKGDIAEGYSVSREKKESFPLTVTSAQKNPTAFYLCASSSGQSTDTQYFGPGTRLTVL.

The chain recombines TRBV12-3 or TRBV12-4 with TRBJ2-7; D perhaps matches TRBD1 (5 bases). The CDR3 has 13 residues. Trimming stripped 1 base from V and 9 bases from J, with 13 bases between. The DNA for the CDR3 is TGTGCCAGCAGTTTAGTCAGGGCCGGAACGCAGTACTTC. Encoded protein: CASSLVRAGTQYF.

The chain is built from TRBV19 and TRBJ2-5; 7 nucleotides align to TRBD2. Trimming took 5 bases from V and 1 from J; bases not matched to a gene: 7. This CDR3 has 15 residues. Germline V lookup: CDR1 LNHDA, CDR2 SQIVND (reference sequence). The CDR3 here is CASSGSAGVQETQYF. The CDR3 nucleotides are TGTGCCAGTAGTGGGTCTGCGGGAGTCCAAGAGACCCAGTACTTC.

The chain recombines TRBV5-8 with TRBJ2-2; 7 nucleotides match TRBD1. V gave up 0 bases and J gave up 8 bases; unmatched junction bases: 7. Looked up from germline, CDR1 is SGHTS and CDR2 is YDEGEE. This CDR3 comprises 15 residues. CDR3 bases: TGTGCCAGCAGCTTGGGCCAGGGGGAGTATGGGGAGCTGTTTTTT. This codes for CASSLGQGEYGELFF. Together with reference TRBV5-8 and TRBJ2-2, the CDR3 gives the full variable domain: EAGVTQSPTHLIKTRGQQATLRCSPISGHTSVYWYQQALGLGLQFLLWYDEGEERNRGNFPPRFSGRQFPNYSSELNVNALELEDSALYLCASSLGQGEYGELFFGEGSRLTVL.

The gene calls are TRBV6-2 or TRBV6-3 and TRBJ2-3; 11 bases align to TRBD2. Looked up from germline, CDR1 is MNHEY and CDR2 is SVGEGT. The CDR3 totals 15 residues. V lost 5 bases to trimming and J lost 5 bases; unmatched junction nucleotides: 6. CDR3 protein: CASSISGGAVDTQYF. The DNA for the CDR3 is TGTGCCAGCAGTATTAGCGGGGGGGCCGTAGATACGCAGTATTTT.

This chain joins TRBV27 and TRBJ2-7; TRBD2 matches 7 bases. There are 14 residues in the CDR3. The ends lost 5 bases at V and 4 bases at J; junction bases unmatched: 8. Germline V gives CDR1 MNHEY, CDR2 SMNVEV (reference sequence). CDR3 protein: CASSPETSPYEQYF. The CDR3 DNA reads TGTGCCAGCAGTCCAGAGACTAGCCCGTACGAGCAGTACTTC.

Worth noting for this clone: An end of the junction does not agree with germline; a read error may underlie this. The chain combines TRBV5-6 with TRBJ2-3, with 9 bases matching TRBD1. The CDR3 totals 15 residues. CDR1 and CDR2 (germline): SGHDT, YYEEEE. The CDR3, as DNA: TGTGCCAGCAGATTGGGACAGGGTAGTGCAGATACGCAGTATTTT. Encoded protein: CASRLGQGSADTQYF.

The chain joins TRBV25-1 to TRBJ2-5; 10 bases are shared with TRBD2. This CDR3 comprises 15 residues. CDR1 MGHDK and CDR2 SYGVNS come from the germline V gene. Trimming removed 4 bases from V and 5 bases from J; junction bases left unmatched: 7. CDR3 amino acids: CASSALAGGWETQYF. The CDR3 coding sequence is TGTGCCAGCAGTGCCTTAGCGGGGGGTTGGGAGACCCAGTACTTC.

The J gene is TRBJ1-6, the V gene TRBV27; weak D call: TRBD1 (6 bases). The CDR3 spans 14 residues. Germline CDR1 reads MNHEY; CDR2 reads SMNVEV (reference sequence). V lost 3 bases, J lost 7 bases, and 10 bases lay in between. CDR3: CASSFRGVNSPLHF. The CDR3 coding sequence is TGTGCCAGCAGTTTCAGGGGTGTCAATTCACCCCTCCACTTT.

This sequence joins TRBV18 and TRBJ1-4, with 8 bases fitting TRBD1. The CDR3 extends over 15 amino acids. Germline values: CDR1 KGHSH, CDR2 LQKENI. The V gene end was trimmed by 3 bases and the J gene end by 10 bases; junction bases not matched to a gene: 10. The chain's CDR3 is CASSPFGQGRAKLFF. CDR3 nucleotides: TGTGCCAGCTCACCCTTTGGACAGGGTAGAGCAAAACTGTTTTTT.